The 10 T cell receptor beta chains listed next were all sequenced from one sample in a study of T cell repertoires in cytomegalovirus infection. MiXCR, run by TCRdb on the reads, gives a single entry per CDR3 protein. Among some 350,000 distinct CDR3 sequences, about 27% were seen once, and the ten largest hold 20%. The antigens of these receptors remain unknown. The source was cultured PBMCs, collected from culture after CMV antigen stimulation. The receptors here all came from a human donor in good health (CMV status not recorded). Some clones in this sample may be carry-over from other donors' samples.

The V and J genes are TRBV7-2 and TRBJ2-3; either TRBD1 or TRBD2 may fit D (7 bases each). Germline V gene lookup returns CDR1 SGHTA and CDR2 FQGNSA. The CDR3 has 14 amino acids. V shed 5 bases and J shed 5 bases, with 14 bases lying between them. This CDR3 is CASSQGGVGDTQYF. CDR3 nucleotides: TGTGCCAGCAGCCAGGGGGGGGTGGGAGATACGCAGTATTTT.

Details on this clonotype: One junction end disagrees with the germline gene, perhaps due to a read error. J is TRBJ2-1 and V is TRBV5-1; D gene uncertain. The CDR3 runs 15 residues. From germline, CDR1 is SGHRS and CDR2 YFSETQ. In DNA form, the CDR3 reads TGCGCCAGCAGCTTCGGGCAGCCCTCCAACAATGAGCAGTTCTTC. The encoded protein is CASSFGQPSNNEQFF.

V and J are TRBV19 and TRBJ1-4, with a weak D call TRBD1 (6 bases). The V gene's germline CDR1 is LNHDA and CDR2 SQIVND (reference sequence). The V end was cut by 4 bases, the J end by 5 bases, with 14 bases between. The CDR3 is 15 residues long. CDR3 sequence: CASSTRQAGNEKLFF. CDR3 coding DNA: TGTGCCAGTAGTACCCGACAGGCGGGAAATGAAAAACTGTTTTTT. Together with reference TRBV19 and TRBJ1-4, the CDR3 gives the full variable domain: DGGITQSPKYLFRKEGQNVTLSCEQNLNHDAMYWYRQDPGQGLRLIYYSQIVNDFQKGDIAEGYSVSREKKESFPLTVTSAQKNPTAFYLCASSTRQAGNEKLFFGSGTQLSVL.

This chain joins TRBV4-2 and TRBJ1-5; D remains ambiguous. Trimming took off 0 bases at V and 3 bases at J, with 9 bases between the two ends. The CDR3 runs 15 residues. Per germline, CDR1 LGHNA and CDR2 YNFKEQ. The DNA for the CDR3 is TGTGCCAGCAGCCAAGATCAAGGCTACAATCAGCCCCAGCATTTT. Translating it yields CASSQDQGYNQPQHF.

This clonotype was detected many times. The chain couples TRBV28 to TRBJ1-2; possible D gene TRBD1, 5 bases. The CDR3 loop spans 15 amino acids. The V end was cut by 6 bases, the J end by 5 bases, with 19 bases between. The germline CDR1 and CDR2 sequences are MDHEN and SYDVKM. CDR3 region: CASSLGTRVGYGYTF. The CDR3 nucleotides read TGTGCCAGCAGCCTTGGGACCAGGGTAGGATATGGCTACACCTTC.

The genes are TRBV11-1 and TRBJ2-7, with D possibly being TRBD2 (6 bases). Trimming removed 0 bases from V and 1 base from J, with 13 bases in between. Germline assignment: CDR1 SGHAT and CDR2 FQDESV (reference sequence). The CDR3 extends over 16 amino acids. CDR3 sequence: CASSLARSGESYEQYF. The CDR3 DNA reads as TGTGCCAGCAGCTTAGCGCGGTCGGGAGAGTCCTACGAGCAGTACTTC.

This clonotype was picked up one time. The chain uses TRBV11-2 and TRBJ2-5, with TRBD1 matching over 7 bases. CDR3 length: 13 residues. Trimming at V came to 8 bases and at J to 2 bases, leaving 5 bases not matched to a gene. Germline-derived CDR1 and CDR2 are SGHAT and FQNNGV. The CDR3 spells CASGQGVQETQYF. The CDR3 bases are TGTGCCAGCGGGCAGGGGGTACAAGAGACCCAGTACTTC.

This clonotype showed up many times. The chain joins TRBV13 to TRBJ1-1; 12 positions agree with TRBD1. The junction had 7 bases not matched to a gene; V was cut back by 5 bases and J by 3 bases. Germline V gene data show CDR1 as PRHDT and CDR2 as FYEKMQ (reference sequence). This CDR3 is built from 16 residues. This CDR3 reads CASSPPGQGADTEAFF. In DNA, the CDR3 is TGTGCCAGCAGCCCTCCGGGACAGGGGGCGGACACTGAAGCTTTCTTT.

The CDR3 bases are TGCAGTGCTCCCCGGACAGCAAACTATGGCTACACCTTC. Amino acid sequence: CSAPRTANYGYTF. The chain couples TRBV20-1 to TRBJ1-2; the D gene is possibly TRBD1 (6 bases). The CDR3 loop spans 13 amino acids. V lost 5 bases, J lost 2 bases, and 12 bases lay in between. Germline V CDR1 and CDR2: DFQATT, SNEGSKA (reference sequence).

This clonotype came up a few times. The chain is built from TRBV6-9 and TRBJ1-1; D is possibly TRBD1 (6 bases). Deletions cut 4 bases from V and 0 bases from J, with 21 bases between. CDR1 MNHGY and CDR2 SVAAGI come from the germline V gene. This CDR3 is built from 18 residues. CDR3: CASSSPTGARIMNTEAFF. The DNA for the CDR3 is TGTGCCAGCAGTTCTCCGACAGGCGCTAGGATCATGAACACTGAAGCTTTCTTT.